This T cell receptor (beta chain) was identified in a study of blood T cell repertoires in COVID-19 (dated by TCRdb to 2018 to 2020). Study-level background: The collaborator samples originated in the United States, Italy and Spain and spanned the acute and convalescent phases of COVID-19. The prospective study material was composed of cDNA or gDNA derived from T cells, B-cell-depleted T cells, or PBMCs. Deeply sampled blood TCRbeta repertoires from subjects exposed to, actively infected with, or recovered from COVID-19 were included in the dataset. A freely available public database, intended as a resource for researchers studying the immune response to SARS-CoV-2, is where the repertoires were released. Samples were obtained from the ongoing ImmuneRACE study (first 160 participants) and from approximately 1,200 subjects provided by 6 global collaborators. Sample metadata almost always included a de-identified subject ID, COVID-19 status, age in years and sex. HLA class I and class II types, where available, came from metadata supplied by the sample provider rather than from assay-based typing. The full study reports these points: Clinical and demographic metadata were provided uncurated, with the amount varying by source and participant.

Whole blood was collected in K2EDTA tubes by collaborating institutions according to the institutions' own protocols. Collaborator samples were shipped for TCRbeta analysis as frozen whole blood, isolated PBMCs, or DNA extracted from either sample type. Spanning cysteine to phenylalanine, the CDR3 consists of 15 amino acids. Solely the CDR3 DNA is kept, with 45 bases framed from the first base. CDR1 SGHTA and CDR2 FQGNSA were looked up in the germline V gene. V is cut by 4 bases and J by 12 bases, and the space between the germline ends is 22 bases. TCRbeta CDR3 regions were amplified from genomic DNA using the immunoSEQ Assay, a bias-controlled multiplex PCR. The original pipeline was this. The number of nucleated cells in each sample was estimated from the amplification of reference gene primers within the assay. Sequence reads were collapsed and filtered to measure the absolute abundance of every unique TCRbeta CDR3 rearrangement. For each sample, productive Simpson clonality was calculated as the square root of Simpson's diversity index over productive rearrangements. TCRdb holds this immuneACCESS table with in-frame rearrangements only. Some clones are missing; in checked studies, unresolved V genes explain under half, and the rest has no known cause. V, J and clone size are those of that table, while D and trimming were read from the DNA. The sample table lists fewer than 200,000 clones, 86% of them with a count of one. The ten most abundant clones make up under 9.5% of the sample.

To note about this clone: Its antigen is currently not known. No much larger clone is present one base from it, and per-base qualities are unavailable.

The source material was peripheral blood. The chain joins TRBV7-2 to TRBJ2-1; the D segment could be TRBD2, given 7 matching bases. This clonotype was sampled from a man between 45 and 60 years old with active or convalescent COVID-19. The base sequence is TGTGCCAGCAGCTCCGCGGGGGCAACAATGACGGGGCAGTTCTTC. It translates to CASSSAGATMTGQFF.